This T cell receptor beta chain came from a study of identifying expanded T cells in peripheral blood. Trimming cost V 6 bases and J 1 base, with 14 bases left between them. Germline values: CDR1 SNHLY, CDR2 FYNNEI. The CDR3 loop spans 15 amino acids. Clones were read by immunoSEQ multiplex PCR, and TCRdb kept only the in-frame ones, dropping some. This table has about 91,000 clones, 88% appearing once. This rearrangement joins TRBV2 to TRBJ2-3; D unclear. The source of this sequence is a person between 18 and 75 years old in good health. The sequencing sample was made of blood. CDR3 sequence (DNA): TGTGCCAGCAGCCCCCGGCTCCCGGGCACAGATACGCAGTATTTT. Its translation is CASSPRLPGTDTQYF.